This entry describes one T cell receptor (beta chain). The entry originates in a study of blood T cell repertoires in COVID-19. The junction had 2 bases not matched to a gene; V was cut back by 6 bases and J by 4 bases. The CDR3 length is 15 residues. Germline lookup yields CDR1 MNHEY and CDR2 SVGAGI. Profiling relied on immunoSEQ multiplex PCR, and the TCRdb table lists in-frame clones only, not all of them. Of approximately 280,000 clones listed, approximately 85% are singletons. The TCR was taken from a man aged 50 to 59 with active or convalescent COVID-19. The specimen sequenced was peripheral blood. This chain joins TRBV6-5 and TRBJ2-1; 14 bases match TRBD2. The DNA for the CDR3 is TGTGCCAGCAGAGGGACTAGCGGGAGATACAATGAGCAGTTCTTC. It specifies CASRGTSGRYNEQFF.